This T cell receptor (beta chain) was identified during a study of blood T cell repertoires in COVID-19. Across the study: The cDNA or gDNA used as material had been derived from T cells, B-cell-depleted T cells, or PBMCs.

This CDR3 spans 13 amino acids. V was cut by 4 bases and J by 4 bases, with 10 bases left in between. The germline V gene has CDR1 SEHNR and CDR2 FQNEAQ (reference sequence). TCRdb keeps only in-frame clones here, not all; method: immunoSEQ multiplex PCR. Of around 250,000 clones in the sample, around 86% were seen once. The chain combines TRBV7-9 with TRBJ2-5; D call uncertain. The sample was peripheral blood. This TCR was recovered from a man younger than 45 who had recovered from COVID-19. DNA of the CDR3: TGTGCCAGCAGCTCCGGGTCCAGAGAGACCCAGTACTTC. Amino acids: CASSSGSRETQYF.